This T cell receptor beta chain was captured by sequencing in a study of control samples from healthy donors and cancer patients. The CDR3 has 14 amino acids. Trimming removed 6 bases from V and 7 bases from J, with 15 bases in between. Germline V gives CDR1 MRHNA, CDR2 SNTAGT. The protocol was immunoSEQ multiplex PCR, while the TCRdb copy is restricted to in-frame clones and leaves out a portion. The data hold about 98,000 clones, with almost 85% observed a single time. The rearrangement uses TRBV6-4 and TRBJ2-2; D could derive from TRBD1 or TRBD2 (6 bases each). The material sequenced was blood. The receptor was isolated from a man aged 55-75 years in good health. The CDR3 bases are TGTGCCAGCAGGGGGGCTAGCGACGGCGGGGAGCTGTTTTTT. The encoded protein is CASRGASDGGELFF.